The present TCR beta chain was sequenced within a study of beta chain features in type 1 diabetes (dated by TCRdb to the late 2010s). Describing the broader study: Mean age, gender distribution, total cell number and subset yield did not differ between patients and healthy donors. Naive and central memory subsets were obtained from all 30 or so donors, but regulatory and stem cell-like memory subsets were isolated from only 8 patients and 8 healthy donors. Across all samples, about 110 million sorted cells were examined, and cell number per subset correlated strongly with RNA yield. The study compared TCRB repertoires of sorted circulating CD4+ T cell subsets between recently diagnosed type 1 diabetes patients and matched healthy donors.

Each donor gave one peripheral blood draw, about 100 mL on average, collected into heparinised tubes. A BD FACSAria II was used to sort naive, central memory, regulatory and stem cell-like memory CD4+ T cells with a panel that included CD45RO, CCR7, CD25, CD127, CD95 and CD27. A purity above 95% was achieved for all sorted populations. PBMCs were isolated immediately by Lymphoprep density gradient centrifugation and stained directly without culture. So that batch effects would be minimized, each experiment stained and sorted samples in pairs, pairing one healthy donor with one patient. V is cut back by 2 bases and J by 7 bases, with 7 bases in the junction unmatched. The CDR3 goes from the cysteine to the phenylalanine over 15 residues. Here the CDR3 DNA is all that survives: 45 bases in frame from base 1. The CDR1 and CDR2 encoded by the germline V gene are SGHRS and YFSETQ. On the study overall, not on this receptor specifically: Type 1 diabetes patients showed a moderate but significant shortening of TCRB CDR3 length in all four CD4+ subsets. Shorter templates might have been favored by PCR, but patient and control samples were amplified and corrected together, so both groups would have been affected equally by any skew. Naive, central memory and regulatory TCRB repertoires appeared to be more similar among patients than among healthy donors. At VDJ recombination sites, type 1 diabetes patients had fewer insertions and more deleted nucleotides, which implies abnormalities in thymic rearrangement. HLA sub-analyses involved small numbers of individuals, so any influence of HLA type on TCRB rearrangement remained unresolved. Sequencing cDNA rather than genomic DNA could over-represent highly expressing activated cells, although activation and CD3 levels did not differ between groups.

Note on this clone: The antigen it binds to is not known. No base-level quality is on record; no much larger clone is a single base apart.

The entire isolated RNA was reverse transcribed using the High Capacity cDNA Reverse Transcription Kit, and thus expressed TCRB transcripts were sequenced. Deep immunoSEQ sequencing was applied to naive, central memory and regulatory T cell samples, giving an average of approximately 4 million total reads per sample. After sorted cells were lysed in RLT buffer, RNA was extracted with DNase-treated RNeasy Micro or Mini kits, with the choice depending on cell number. Each cell subset was processed on its own to prevent cross-contamination, while patient and healthy donor samples were processed together. TCRB sequences were amplified from cDNA with the immunoSEQ multiplex PCR, producing 87-bp fragments spanning the CDR3 region. The amplicons were sequenced using the Illumina HiSeq platform. Processing in the source paper ran as follows. Synthetic template baselines were used to correct PCR bias computationally, reads within Hamming distance 2 were collapsed together, and singletons that could not be merged were discarded. Reads were aligned to IMGT to assign V, D and J genes, CDR3 length, and insertions or deletions at six rearrangement sites. Within each subset, clonotype counts were normalized to sorted cell number, after which true diversity and Gini coefficients were computed with the tcR R package. The overlap coefficient, calculated on TCRB nucleotide sequences, was used to measure repertoire sharing. Out-of-frame TCRB sequences from naive cells were analyzed as a proxy for the pre-selection repertoire. Here the immuneACCESS table is served through TCRdb, limited to in-frame sequences with V and J called. Missing clones are a known gap in these copies; in checked studies unresolved V genes cover under half, and the rest lacks a known reason. V and J calls and clone size are those listed in that table; D and trimming were worked out from the DNA. This sample comprises some 640,000 clones, more than 12% of them detected only once. Of the sample, 0.03% to 0.045% falls within the top ten clones.

The source is a man aged 18 to 30 with type 1 diabetes. Here the chain combines TRBV5-1 and TRBJ2-7, and 12 junctional nucleotides match TRBD2. Material for sequencing was naive CD4+ T cells from blood. The sample's cell subset or site label, decoded: true naive CD4+ T cells. The CDR3 in this case is CASSFSTSGRYEQYF. In nucleotide form, the sequence is TGCGCCAGCAGCTTTTCGACTAGCGGGAGATATGAGCAGTACTTC.